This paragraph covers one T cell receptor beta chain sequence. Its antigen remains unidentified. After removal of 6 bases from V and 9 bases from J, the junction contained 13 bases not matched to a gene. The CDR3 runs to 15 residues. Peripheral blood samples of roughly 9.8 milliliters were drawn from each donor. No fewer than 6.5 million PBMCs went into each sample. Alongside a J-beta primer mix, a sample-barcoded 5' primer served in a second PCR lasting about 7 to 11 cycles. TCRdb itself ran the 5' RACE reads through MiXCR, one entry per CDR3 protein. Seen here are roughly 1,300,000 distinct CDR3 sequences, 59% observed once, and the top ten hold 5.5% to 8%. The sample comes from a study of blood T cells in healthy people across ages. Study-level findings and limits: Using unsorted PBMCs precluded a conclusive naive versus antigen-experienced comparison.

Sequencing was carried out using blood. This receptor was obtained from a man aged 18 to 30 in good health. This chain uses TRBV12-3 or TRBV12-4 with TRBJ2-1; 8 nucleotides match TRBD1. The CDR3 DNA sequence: TGTGCCAGCAGCTCTCCGACAGGGGTGGTGGGTGAGCAGTTCTTC. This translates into CASSSPTGVVGEQFF.